These T cell receptor beta chains were read from a single sample in a study of CD8 T cells in Susac syndrome. TCRdb used MiXCR to reprocess the immunoSEQ multiplex PCR reads, holding one entry per CDR3 protein. The sample carries some 77,000 distinct CDR3 sequences, 93% recorded once. The specimen was CD4+ T cells from PBMCs. Source of these receptors: a human donor with Susac syndrome. The CDR3 runs from the conserved cysteine through the conserved F or W. The order of the fields is D gene, V gene, J gene, clone size, CDR3 DNA, CDR3 protein. D genes are given only for firm matches. Not all rows give a size; the values are once, few, many and, for expanded clones, a class.

NA	TRBV6-2/TRBV6-3	TRBJ2-1	NA	TGTGCCAGCAGCACCACGAAAGGCGGGCTAGGCAGGTTTCGGCTTACTCGTGAGCAGTTCTTC	CASSTTKGGLGRFRLTREQFF
NA	TRBV3-1	TRBJ1-2	NA	TGTGCCAGCAGCCAAGGGTACTATGGCTACACCTTC	CASSQGYYGYTF
TRBD1	TRBV19	TRBJ2-1	NA	TGTGCCAGTAGAATTTCCCAGGGGGCGACCTACAATGAGCAGTTCTTC	CASRISQGATYNEQFF
NA	TRBV7-2	TRBJ2-7	once	TGTGCCAGCAGCTTAGATTCGGGAATTCGTTCCTACGAGCAGTACTTC	CASSLDSGIRSYEQYF
NA	TRBV10-3	TRBJ1-1	NA	TGTGCCATCAGTTCAGGAACCGGGACCACTGAAGCTTTCTTT	CAISSGTGTTEAFF
NA	TRBV6-5	TRBJ2-2	NA	TGTGCCAGCAGCGTTCGGTGGAACACCGGGGAGCTGTTTTTT	CASSVRWNTGELFF
TRBD1	TRBV5-4	TRBJ2-7	NA	TGTGCCAGCAGCTTACTGACAGGGGCCTACGAGCAGTACTTC	CASSLLTGAYEQYF
NA	TRBV29-1	TRBJ2-3	NA	TGCAGCGTTGATGGGCAGGATGGGGATACGCAGTATTTT	CSVDGQDGDTQYF
NA	TRBV28	TRBJ1-3	NA	TGTGCCAGCAGGCGGACAGCGTATTTACTCAGCTCTGGAAACACCATATATTTT	CASRRTAYLLSSGNTIYF
NA	TRBV20-1	TRBJ2-7	NA	TGCAGTGCTAGAGTTGCAGGGATTTTATTCGACCAGTACTTC	CSARVAGILFDQYF
NA	TRBV5-1	TRBJ1-1	NA	TGCGCCAGCAGCCATGGAGGGGGAGGACAGAAGAACACTGAAGCTTTCTTT	CASSHGGGGQKNTEAFF
NA	TRBV29-1	TRBJ2-1	NA	TGCAGCGTTGGAGATCTGAGCTCCTACAATGAGCAGTTCTTC	CSVGDLSSYNEQFF
NA	TRBV20-1	TRBJ2-5	few	TGCAGTGTGGGGGGGCGGCGAGAGACCCAGTACTTC	CSVGGRRETQYF
NA	TRBV7-9	TRBJ2-6	NA	TGTGCCAGCAGCTTAGTACAGTCCGCTGGGGCCAACGTCCTGACTTTC	CASSLVQSAGANVLTF
TRBD2	TRBV7-9	TRBJ2-5	NA	TGTGCCAGCAGCTTTAGCGGGGGGGGTCAAGAGACCCAGTACTTC	CASSFSGGGQETQYF